A single sample gave rise to the 24 T cell receptor beta chains below, sequenced in a study of blood T cell repertoires in COVID-19. Sequencing was performed with immunoSEQ multiplex PCR; in TCRdb, only in-frame clones are kept and a portion is missing. The table has approximately 460,000 clones, 80% to 90% seen once. The sample comprised peripheral blood. Receptor source: a young man with COVID-19, enrolled during active disease.

About this clone: This sample includes further DNA sequences coding for the same CDR3. J is TRBJ2-2 and V is TRBV29-1, with 7 nucleotides matching TRBD1. CDR1 is SQVTM and CDR2 is ANQGSEA in the germline V gene. V gave up 4 bases and J gave up 8 bases; unmatched junction bases: 4. This CDR3 region has 12 residues. The chain's CDR3 is CSVATGAGELFF. CDR3 DNA: TGCAGCGTTGCCACAGGGGCTGGGGAGCTGTTTTTT.

The CDR3 region is CASSREVIYEQYF. As DNA, the CDR3 is TGTGCCAGCAGCCGGGAAGTCATATACGAGCAGTACTTC. V usage is TRBV6-5 and J usage is TRBJ2-7; D is possibly TRBD2 (5 bases). The CDR3 covers 13 residues. The V gene lost 6 bases and the J gene lost 4 bases, with 13 bases spanning the gap. The germline V gene has CDR1 MNHEY and CDR2 SVGAGI.

This clone was seen just once. The rearrangement joins TRBV4-2 to TRBJ2-1, with 10 bases that match TRBD2. In germline, CDR1 is LGHNA, CDR2 YNFKEQ. CDR3 length equals 17 residues. The ends lost 4 bases at V and 3 bases at J; junction bases unmatched: 9. The CDR3 here is CASSPRASGGGYNEQFF. In DNA form, the CDR3 reads TGTGCCAGCAGCCCCCGGGCAAGCGGGGGGGGCTACAATGAGCAGTTCTTC.

V is TRBV12-3 or TRBV12-4 and J is TRBJ2-7, with 8 bases matching TRBD2. The CDR3 has 13 residues. V lost 5 bases, J lost 6 bases, and 6 bases stayed unmatched. CDR3: CASSPSGGAEQYF. The DNA of the CDR3 is TGTGCCAGCAGTCCAAGCGGGGGAGCCGAGCAGTACTTC.

The rearrangement uses TRBV5-1 and TRBJ2-7, with D perhaps matching TRBD2 (6 bases). Per the germline V gene, CDR1 is SGHRS and CDR2 is YFSETQ. The V end was cut by 0 bases, the J end by 4 bases, with 14 bases between. The CDR3 is 15 amino acids. The CDR3 here is CASSLVSGDVYEQYF. As DNA, the CDR3 is TGCGCCAGCAGCTTGGTTAGCGGAGATGTATACGAGCAGTACTTC.

The rearrangement links TRBV4-1 to TRBJ2-1; D perhaps matches TRBD1 (6 bases). Germline CDR1 and CDR2: MGHRA and YSYEKL. This CDR3 is 14 amino acids long. The V end lost 0 bases, the J end lost 9 bases, and 12 bases lay between the germline ends. DNA of the CDR3: TGCGCCAGCAGCCAAGAGGGCAGGGGAAGTGAGCAGTTCTTC. Its protein product is CASSQEGRGSEQFF.

The genes are TRBV11-1 and TRBJ2-1; D may be TRBD2 (6 bases). The germline V and J ends were trimmed by 5 bases and 2 bases, with 16 bases remaining between them. Germline V gene sequence: CDR1 SGHAT, CDR2 FQDESV (reference sequence). The CDR3 has 16 residues. CDR3 bases: TGTGCCAGCAGCCCCAGGGAGGCGAGGGCCTACAATGAGCAGTTCTTC. It yields the protein CASSPREARAYNEQFF.

The chain is built from TRBV6-5 and TRBJ1-3; D might be TRBD1 (5 bases). V lost 7 bases and J 5 bases, leaving 12 bases between the germline ends. Germline V gene lookup returns CDR1 MNHEY and CDR2 SVGAGI. The CDR3 spans 13 residues. The CDR3 region is CASTHRQRNTIYF. The CDR3 DNA follows: TGTGCCAGCACCCATAGACAGAGAAACACCATATATTTT.

The CDR3 region is CASSYFNSGQPQHF. The CDR3 DNA follows: TGTGCCAGCAGTTACTTTAACTCGGGTCAGCCCCAGCATTTT. V usage is TRBV6-5 and J usage is TRBJ1-5; D gene uncertain. Germline V gene data show CDR1 as MNHEY and CDR2 as SVGAGI. Trimming took 1 base from V and 6 from J, leaving 10 bases between them. The CDR3 contains 14 residues.

The chain has TRBV6-5 and TRBJ2-5; TRBD1 is a possible D gene (6 bases). This CDR3 contains 13 residues. The ends were cut back, 10 bases at V and 0 bases at J, with 12 bases in the middle. Germline V CDR1 and CDR2: MNHEY, SVGAGI. The CDR3 coding sequence is TGTGCCACCACCTGGACAGACCAAGAGACCCAGTACTTC. Its protein product is CATTWTDQETQYF.

As concerns this clone: This sample also contains other DNA sequences that code for the same CDR3. Written as DNA, the CDR3 is TGCGCCAGCAGCTTGGCTAGCGGGGCTTACGAGCAGTACTTC. Residues: CASSLASGAYEQYF. The chain combines TRBV5-1 with TRBJ2-7; 9 positions match TRBD2. Germline assignment: CDR1 SGHRS and CDR2 YFSETQ. V lost 0 bases, J lost 4 bases, and 2 bases stayed unmatched. The length of the CDR3 is 14 residues.

Only one count was recorded for this clone. The chain employs TRBV9 and TRBJ2-3; the match to TRBD2 covers 11 bases. V lost 4 bases, J lost 4 bases, and 8 bases stayed unmatched. CDR3 size: 16 residues. Germline CDR1 and CDR2: SGDLS and YYNGEE. The DNA of the CDR3 is TGTGCCAGCAGCCCCTGGAGTAGCGGGAGGGCAGATACGCAGTATTTT. Its translation is CASSPWSSGRADTQYF.

V and J are TRBV5-1 and TRBJ1-2; D gene unclear. The germline V and J ends were trimmed by 4 bases and 4 bases, with 17 bases remaining between them. Germline values: CDR1 SGHRS, CDR2 YFSETQ. The CDR3 contains 15 residues. CDR3 nucleotide sequence: TGCGCCAGCAGCCCGGCGGGCGATCCCTCCTATGGCTACACCTTC. Its translation: CASSPAGDPSYGYTF. Full variable domain (remainder filled in from reference TRBV5-1 and TRBJ1-2): KAGVTQTPRYLIKTRGQQVTLSCSPISGHRSVSWYQQTPGQGLQFLFEYFSETQRNKGNFPGRFSGRQFSNSRSEMNVSTLELGDSALYLCASSPAGDPSYGYTFGSGTRLTVV.

The chain carries TRBV11-3 and TRBJ2-7, with 9 bases lining up with TRBD2. The CDR3 runs 16 residues. Per germline, CDR1 SGHNT and CDR2 YENEEA. V gave up 2 bases and J gave up 4 bases; unmatched junction bases: 9. In DNA, the CDR3 is TGTGCCAGCAGCTTAATCGGGCGGGAGGGTAAATACGAGCAGTACTTC. Translating it yields CASSLIGREGKYEQYF.

The rearrangement links TRBV3-1 (or the pseudogene TRBV3-2) to TRBJ1-2, with D perhaps TRBD1 (6 bases). Germline lookup yields CDR1 LGHDT and CDR2 YNNKEL (reference sequence). V dropped 2 bases and J dropped 8 bases, with 6 bases sitting between them. The CDR3 consists of 11 residues. CDR3 coding DNA: TGTGCCAGCAGCCAACAGGGGGGCTACACCTTC. Amino acids: CASSQQGGYTF.

The CDR3 here is CASSVRGQGDGEQFF. DNA for the CDR3: TGTGCCAGCAGCGTACGAGGACAGGGGGACGGTGAGCAGTTCTTC. The chain is built from TRBV9 and TRBJ2-1; TRBD1 matches 10 bases. The germline V gene encodes CDR1 SGDLS and CDR2 YYNGEE. With V trimmed by 1 base and J by 9 bases, 7 bases remained unmatched. The CDR3 is 15 amino acids. Variable domain in full (rest from reference TRBV9 and TRBJ2-1): DSGVTQTPKHLITATGQRVTLRCSPRSGDLSVYWYQQSLDQGLQFLIQYYNGEERAKGNILERFSAQQFPDLHSELNLSSLELGDSALYFCASSVRGQGDGEQFFGPGTRLTVL.

The chain carries TRBV4-1 and TRBJ2-1, with TRBD2 identical over 7 bases. Germline CDR1 and CDR2: MGHRA and YSYEKL. The CDR3 contains 16 residues. The V segment lost 5 bases and the J segment 7 bases; nucleotides outside the gene matches: 14. CDR3 bases: TGCGCCAGCAGCTCCAAGGGCTACGGCGGGGGAAATGAGCAGTTCTTC. Residues: CASSSKGYGGGNEQFF.

The V call is TRBV7-9, the J call TRBJ1-5; D unresolved. Germline lookup yields CDR1 SEHNR and CDR2 FQNEAQ (reference sequence). The CDR3 spans 15 residues. Trimming cost V 1 base and J 2 bases, with 9 bases left between them. The CDR3 region is CASSLGGFGNQPQHF. Here the CDR3 DNA reads TGTGCCAGCAGCTTAGGAGGTTTCGGCAATCAGCCCCAGCATTTT.

This clone was detected once. The rearrangement links TRBV6-5 to TRBJ2-7, with a possible D match to TRBD2 (6 bases). Trimming took off 6 bases at V and 0 bases at J, with 9 bases between the two ends. This CDR3 has 13 residues. CDR1 and CDR2 from the germline V gene are MNHEY and SVGAGI. This CDR3 reads CASRGEASYEQYF. The CDR3 DNA follows: TGTGCCAGCAGAGGGGAGGCCTCCTACGAGCAGTACTTC.

The rearrangement uses TRBV3-1 (or the pseudogene TRBV3-2) and TRBJ2-7, with 13 bases that match TRBD2. V gave up 1 base and J gave up 3 bases; unmatched junction bases: 0. Germline V gene lookup returns CDR1 LGHDT and CDR2 YNNKEL (reference sequence). The CDR3 loop spans 15 amino acids. The CDR3 sequence: CASSQGTSGSYEQYF. CDR3 nucleotide sequence: TGTGCCAGCAGCCAAGGGACTAGCGGGAGCTACGAGCAGTACTTC.

The V call is TRBV19, the J call TRBJ2-1, with D possibly matching TRBD2 (7 bases). CDR1 and CDR2 from the germline V gene are LNHDA and SQIVND (reference sequence). The CDR3 spans 15 residues. Deletions cut 3 bases from V and 3 bases from J, with 12 bases between. The chain's CDR3 is CASSMAGAGYNEQFF. DNA for the CDR3: TGTGCCAGTAGTATGGCGGGGGCTGGCTACAATGAGCAGTTCTTC.

The V and J genes are TRBV10-2 and TRBJ2-7; D is perhaps TRBD2 (6 bases). The CDR3 is 12 amino acids. V was shortened by 4 bases and J by 3 bases, with 7 bases between the two germline ends. Germline values: CDR1 WSHSY, CDR2 SAAADI. The CDR3 DNA reads as TGCGCCAGCAGTGGGGGGGTCTACGAGCAGTACTTC. This codes for CASSGGVYEQYF.

This chain connects TRBV7-9 to TRBJ2-3; D is uncertain. The CDR3 loop spans 14 amino acids. CDR1 and CDR2 (germline): SEHNR, FQNEAQ (reference sequence). V lost 0 bases and J lost 4, with 8 bases in between. Written as DNA, the CDR3 is TGTGCCAGCAGCTTAGCTGATGGCCCAGATACGCAGTATTTT. Translating gives CASSLADGPDTQYF.

In its sample, this clone was seen a few times. The J gene is TRBJ2-7, the V gene TRBV3-1 (or the pseudogene TRBV3-2); D is unclear. This CDR3 contains 14 residues. Germline V gives CDR1 LGHDT, CDR2 YNNKEL (reference sequence). The V end was cut by 4 bases, the J end by 5 bases, with 15 bases between. DNA for the CDR3: TGTGCCAGCAGCCTCTTTTTGCGGCCCCACGAGCAGTACTTC. Translating gives CASSLFLRPHEQYF.